Following are 18 T cell receptor beta chains from one sample sequenced in a study of graft-versus-host responses after intestinal transplantation. Clones were sequenced by immunoSEQ multiplex PCR, and TCRdb holds only the in-frame ones, with some missing. This sample has about 150,000 clones, with approximately 91% found just once. No antigen is known for these receptors. The specimen was unstimulated CD4+ T cells sorted from spleen or lymph node cells, collected before intestinal transplant. The receptors derive from a human donor who received an intestinal transplant.

The chain joins TRBV15 to TRBJ1-1; D gene uncertain. V was cut by 0 bases and J by 8 bases, with 16 bases left in between. Germline V gene lookup returns CDR1 LNHNV and CDR2 YYDKDF (reference sequence). The CDR3 is 15 residues long. This CDR3 is CATSRDLARAREAFF. DNA for the CDR3: TGTGCCACCAGCAGAGATCTTGCTCGGGCCCGAGAAGCTTTCTTT.

This clone was seen a few times. The chain uses TRBV19 and TRBJ1-2; maybe TRBD1 (5 bases). This CDR3 has 14 residues. With 3 bases removed from V and 1 base from J, the gap between germline ends came to 9 bases. Germline CDR1 is LNHDA and CDR2 is SQIVND (reference sequence). As DNA, the CDR3 is TGTGCCAGTAGTATGAGGCAGGGTAACTATGGCTACACCTTC. It specifies CASSMRQGNYGYTF.

The table lists this clone with a count of one. V and J are TRBV28 and TRBJ2-7, with 10 nucleotides matching TRBD2. Looked up from germline, CDR1 is MDHEN and CDR2 is SYDVKM. The CDR3 runs 15 residues. V was pared by 6 bases and J by 4 bases, with 9 bases of the junction left unmatched. The CDR3 is CASSLWTSGLYEQYF. CDR3 nucleotides: TGTGCCAGCAGCCTCTGGACTAGCGGATTATACGAGCAGTACTTC.

V is TRBV2 and J is TRBJ2-5, with 9 bases that match TRBD1. V lost 5 bases, J lost 3 bases, and 10 bases stayed unmatched. The length of the CDR3 is 16 residues. From germline, CDR1 is SNHLY and CDR2 FYNNEI. In DNA, the CDR3 is TGTGCCAGCAGTACCGGGACAGGGCTTTTAGAAGAGACCCAGTACTTC. Residues: CASSTGTGLLEETQYF.

The V call is TRBV6-1, the J call TRBJ2-7, with a weak D call TRBD1 (6 bases). This CDR3 is 13 amino acids long. Germline assignment: CDR1 MNHNS and CDR2 SASEGT. Trimming took 5 bases from V and 2 from J, leaving 10 bases between them. The CDR3 sequence: CASSTGSAYEQYF. CDR3 nucleotides: TGTGCCAGCAGTACAGGGTCCGCCTACGAGCAGTACTTC.

A note on this clone: The junction shows a germline mismatch at one end, possibly a read error. This rearrangement joins TRBV7-9 to TRBJ1-1; D is perhaps TRBD1 (5 bases). This CDR3 has 14 amino acids. Germline assignment: CDR1 SEHNR and CDR2 FQNEAQ (reference sequence). The CDR3 DNA follows: TGTGCCAGCAGCCTAGCGGGGGAGAACACTGAAGCTTTCTTT. As protein: CASSLAGENTEAFF. The whole variable domain, remainder taken from reference TRBV7-9 and TRBJ1-1, is DTGVSQNPRHKITKRGQNVTFRCDPISEHNRLYWYRQTLGQGPEFLTYFQNEAQLEKSRLLSDRFSAERPKGSFSTLEIQRTEQGDSAMYLCASSLAGENTEAFFGQGTRLTVV.

The gene calls are TRBV4-1 and TRBJ1-2; 7 bases map to TRBD1. The junction had 13 bases not matched to a gene; V was cut back by 7 bases and J by 2 bases. This CDR3 has 16 residues. From germline, CDR1 is MGHRA and CDR2 YSYEKL. The CDR3 nucleotides are TGCGCCAGCACCACCCTCGGACAGGCGTTGAACTATGGCTACACCTTC. Its protein product is CASTTLGQALNYGYTF.

In this sample, this clone turned up once. The V and J genes are TRBV7-3 and TRBJ1-4, with D possibly matching TRBD1 (5 bases). V lost 4 bases to trimming and J lost 5 bases, with 14 bases between them. Per germline, CDR1 SGHTA and CDR2 FQGTGA. The CDR3 sequence is 15 residues long. Written as DNA, the CDR3 is TGTGCCAGCAGCTCGACCGGGACGGAGAATGAAAAACTGTTTTTT. This gives the protein CASSSTGTENEKLFF.

The chain combines TRBV7-2 with TRBJ1-1; TRBD1 matches at 7 bases. Germline CDR1 reads SGHTA; CDR2 reads FQGNSA. Unmatched junction bases numbered 7, after V lost 1 base and J lost 5 bases. CDR3 size: 15 residues. The CDR3, as DNA: TGTGCCAGCAGCTTAGTACAGGGGTTGGGGACTGAAGCTTTCTTT. Translated, it gives CASSLVQGLGTEAFF.

Points on this clone: A junction boundary mismatches the germline segment, possibly from a read error. This chain joins TRBV10-1 and TRBJ2-3; possibly TRBD2 for D (6 bases). Germline CDR1 is WNHNN and CDR2 is SYGVQD (reference sequence). This CDR3 is 16 amino acids long. CDR3 residues: CASSDLAAINTDAQYF. The CDR3 region has the DNA TGCGCCAGCAGTGACTTAGCGGCCATAAACACAGATGCGCAGTATTTT.

The gene calls are TRBV5-6 and TRBJ1-5; D may be TRBD1 (6 bases). Trimming left V 2 bases short and J 0 bases short, with 12 bases between. Germline-derived CDR1 and CDR2 are SGHDT and YYEEEE. The CDR3 sequence is 16 residues long. The CDR3 DNA sequence: TGTGCCAGCAGCTTCGGGGGGCTTATTAGCAATCAGCCCCAGCATTTT. This translates into CASSFGGLISNQPQHF.

V and J are TRBV5-8 and TRBJ1-3; D uncertain. The V end was cut by 0 bases, the J end by 2 bases, with 6 bases between. Germline CDR1 SGHTS, CDR2 YDEGEE. The CDR3 contains 14 residues. CDR3 nucleotide sequence: TGTGCCAGCAGCTTGGGGACCGCTGGAAACACCATATATTTT. Protein product: CASSLGTAGNTIYF. Complete variable domain (other parts from reference TRBV5-8 and TRBJ1-3): EAGVTQSPTHLIKTRGQQATLRCSPISGHTSVYWYQQALGLGLQFLLWYDEGEERNRGNFPPRFSGRQFPNYSSELNVNALELEDSALYLCASSLGTAGNTIYFGEGSWLTVV.

The rearrangement joins TRBV27 to TRBJ1-5; perhaps TRBD1 as D (6 bases). Germline values: CDR1 MNHEY, CDR2 SMNVEV (reference sequence). Trimming shortened V by 6 bases and J by 0 bases, and 15 bases separated the two germline ends. The CDR3 runs to 16 residues. The CDR3 protein is CASRESGARSNQPQHF. The CDR3, as DNA: TGTGCCAGCAGGGAGTCGGGGGCGCGTAGCAATCAGCCCCAGCATTTT.

The V and J genes are TRBV18 and TRBJ2-1; 14 bases agree with TRBD2. Germline CDR1 KGHSH, CDR2 LQKENI. This CDR3 region has 15 residues. J gave up 6 bases and V 3 bases, and 1 base lay outside the gene matches. CDR3 amino acids: CASSPGTSGSNEQFF. The CDR3 coding sequence is TGTGCCAGCTCACCCGGGACTAGCGGGAGCAATGAGCAGTTCTTC.

Details on this clone: The junction departs from germline at one end; a sequencing error may be responsible. The rearrangement joins TRBV9 to TRBJ2-1; the D is unclear. From germline, CDR1 is SGDLS and CDR2 YYNGEE. The CDR3 covers 15 residues. CDR3 coding DNA: TGCGCCAGCAGCGTAGACTCTTCAGGACGGGATGAGCAGTTCTTC. This translates into CASSVDSSGRDEQFF.

V is TRBV7-8 and J is TRBJ2-3; 8 nucleotides align to TRBD2. This CDR3 has 16 residues. The ends lost 5 bases at V and 5 bases at J; junction bases unmatched: 12. Per the germline V gene, CDR1 is SGHVS and CDR2 is FQNEAQ. This CDR3 reads CASSRSGKGNRDTQYF. The CDR3 nucleotides read TGTGCCAGCAGCCGTAGCGGGAAGGGAAACAGAGATACGCAGTATTTT.

V usage is TRBV5-1 and J usage is TRBJ2-3; the D gene is possibly TRBD1 (6 bases). Per germline, CDR1 SGHRS and CDR2 YFSETQ. Trimming removed 1 base at V and 0 bases at J, with 9 bases between. This CDR3 contains 15 residues. In DNA form, the CDR3 reads TGCGCCAGCAGCTTGACAGGGTTGAGCACAGATACGCAGTATTTT. It codes for CASSLTGLSTDTQYF.

This clone appeared a single time. V gene TRBV6-5 combines with J gene TRBJ2-5, with D possibly matching TRBD2 (6 bases). Trimming took off 2 bases at V and 2 bases at J, with 12 bases between the two ends. The CDR3 contains 15 residues. The germline V gene has CDR1 MNHEY and CDR2 SVGAGI. CDR3 protein: CASSYRRTNQETQYF. The DNA of the CDR3 is TGTGCCAGCAGTTACCGCCGGACTAATCAAGAGACCCAGTACTTC.